This is a list of T cell receptor beta chains from one sample in a study of long-term antiretroviral therapy in people with HIV. Sequencing was performed with immunoSEQ multiplex PCR; in TCRdb, only in-frame clones are kept and a portion is missing. There are 30,000 to 40,000 clones in the sample; 80% to 90% occur only once, and over 6.5% lies in the top ten. The sequenced sample was unsorted PBMCs, obtained 0.4 years before starting antiretroviral therapy. The receptors come from a man aged 18 to 30 with HIV. The conserved cysteine and the conserved F or W are not part of the CDR3 here. Size tells how often a clone was seen (once, few, many) or the class of an expanded clone, and some rows leave it out.

V gene	clone size	J gene	CDR3 protein
TRBV29-1	.	TRBJ2-1	SVDQGPYNEQF
TRBV4-2	few	TRBJ1-5	ASSQGRSGRYYSQPQH
TRBV30	.	TRBJ1-4	AWSQPERVRGEKLF
TRBV4-1	.	TRBJ2-3	ASSQIGDTQY
TRBV5-1	.	TRBJ2-3	ASSLAGGGLDTQY
TRBV19	.	TRBJ1-5	ASSGQYQPQH
TRBV5-1	.	TRBJ1-2	ASSLDSPRHTSDTNYGYT
TRBV5-1	few	TRBJ1-2	ASSTGQVVEGYT
TRBV29-1	.	TRBJ2-3	SVEAGANSGH
TRBV7-8	.	TRBJ2-2	ASSLGLAGGPGLF
TRBV7-9	.	TRBJ2-5	ASSSTSGGYQETQY
TRBV27	.	TRBJ1-4	ASSLSSFTNEKLF
TRBV28	once	TRBJ2-7	ASSLTGAGEQY
TRBV6-5	.	TRBJ1-1	ASVDRRTEAF
TRBV27	.	TRBJ2-5	ASSVSQRWQETQY
TRBV29-1	.	TRBJ2-5	SVESSRPRGETQY
TRBV6-5	.	TRBJ1-1	ASRSGTGGYTEAF
TRBV14	.	TRBJ2-1	ASSQGIRLAGDNEQF
TRBV6-1	few	TRBJ2-6	ASSESHSGANVLT
TRBV25-1	.	TRBJ2-7	ASADGTYEQY
TRBV10-2	.	TRBJ2-3	ASSSGGGFTDTQY
TRBV9	.	TRBJ1-2	ASSVGSRVGYT
TRBV7-2	.	TRBJ1-5	ASSLGPKDSNQPQH
TRBV4-1	once	TRBJ1-6	ASRSPGQYNSPLH
TRBV11-2	.	TRBJ2-7	ASSFELAGDDEQY
TRBV7-2	.	TRBJ2-7	ASSLDLARSYEQY
TRBV9	.	TRBJ2-7	ASSVGGVMAYEQY
TRBV7-2	.	TRBJ2-3	ASSPLNGGSTDTQY